A selection of T cell receptor beta chains follows, all from one sample in a study of naive and memory T cell subsets. From the 5' RACE reads, TCRdb called clonotypes with MiXCR, one entry per CDR3 protein. This table holds about 56,000 distinct CDR3 sequences, under 10% found once. The receptor source for this set is a female donor in good health. Each CDR3 is given with its conserved first and last residue. The D gene is left open where the match is weak. Expanded clones get a size class; other rows say once, few or many, or leave the size out.

v_gene	j_gene	abundance	d_gene	CDR3nt	CDR3aa
TRBV27	TRBJ2-1	many	.	TGTGCCAGCAGTTCCGGGACGCCAACCTACAATGAGCAGTTCTTC	CASSSGTPTYNEQFF
TRBV20-1	TRBJ1-5	many	.	TGCAGTGCTAGCGCCCAGGGGCTGTGGAGCAATCAGCCCCAGCATTTT	CSASAQGLWSNQPQHF
TRBV5-5	TRBJ1-6	few	.	TGTGCCAGCAGCTTTCTCTCGGCGGGGGATAATTCACCCCTCCACTTT	CASSFLSAGDNSPLHF
TRBV4-2	TRBJ2-1	many	.	TGTGCCAGCAGCCAAGATGTCCACTTGCGGCAGTTCTTC	CASSQDVHLRQFF
TRBV29-1	TRBJ2-7	few	.	TGCAGCGTCGGGACGGTCCTTTCCCACGAGCAGTACTTC	CSVGTVLSHEQYF
TRBV28	TRBJ1-1	.	.	TGTGCCAGCAGTTTAAGGGGGTCGGGTGGCACTGAAGCTTTCTTT	CASSLRGSGGTEAFF
TRBV7-6	TRBJ2-7	.	.	TGTGCCAGCAGCTTAGCGCTTGGGGGGAACAACTACGAGCAGTACTTC	CASSLALGGNNYEQYF
TRBV6-4	TRBJ2-2	.	.	TGTGCCAGCAGTGAGGGGGCGCACACCGGGGAGCTGTTTTTT	CASSEGAHTGELFF
TRBV7-2	TRBJ2-1	few	.	TGTGCCAGCAGCTTAGCGTATCGGGACAATGAGCAGTTCTTC	CASSLAYRDNEQFF
TRBV6-2/TRBV6-3	TRBJ2-7	many	.	TGTGCCAGCAGTCTTCCCCAGGCCACCTACGAGCAGTACTTC	CASSLPQATYEQYF
TRBV4-3	TRBJ1-2	few	.	TGCGCCAGCAGCCAAGAAAACTATGGCTACACCTTC	CASSQENYGYTF
TRBV6-2/TRBV6-3	TRBJ1-5	many	.	TGTGCCAGCAGTCACCTTCTACAGGGAAGAGGCAGCAATCAGCCCCAGCATTTT	CASSHLLQGRGSNQPQHF
TRBV12-3/TRBV12-4	TRBJ1-2	many	.	TGTGCCAGCAGACTTGACAGACTGAGAGGAGGCTACACCTTC	CASRLDRLRGGYTF
TRBV20-1	TRBJ2-3	many	.	TGCAGTGCTAGAGGACCGACCAGCACAGATACGCAGTATTTT	CSARGPTSTDTQYF
TRBV19	TRBJ1-1	medium-sized	TRBD1	TGTGCCAGCCGGACAGGGGGCACTGAAGCTTTCTTT	CASRTGGTEAFF
TRBV13	TRBJ2-1	many	.	TGTGCCAGCGGGGGCACGAGCAATGAGCAGTTCTTC	CASGGTSNEQFF
TRBV6-5	TRBJ2-5	many	.	TGTGCCAGCAGTTACTTAGGAGGGGAGACCCAGTACTTC	CASSYLGGETQYF
TRBV5-1	TRBJ2-5	.	.	TGCGCCAGCAGCTTGGAGATCAGCGTTCGAGAGACCCAGTACTTC	CASSLEISVRETQYF
TRBV12-3/TRBV12-4	TRBJ1-1	many	.	TGTGCCAGCAGCTCAAGGAGGAACACTGAAGCTTTCTTT	CASSSRRNTEAFF
TRBV7-7	TRBJ1-2	few	.	TGTGCTAGCAGCTACCGAAAAATCCAGGGTAAAAGCTATGGCTACACCTTC	CASSYRKIQGKSYGYTF
TRBV5-1	TRBJ1-2	many	.	TGCGCCAGCAGCTTGGCTCCGGATTATGGCTACACCTTC	CASSLAPDYGYTF
TRBV6-6	TRBJ2-5	few	TRBD1	TGTGCCAGCAGTTCGGGACAGGGGGCCGGGGAGACCCAGTACTTC	CASSSGQGAGETQYF
TRBV29-1	TRBJ1-1	many	.	TGCAGCGTTGGCCTGGTGGCGGTAAACACTGAAGCTTTCTTT	CSVGLVAVNTEAFF
TRBV20-1	TRBJ2-3	.	.	TGCAGTGCTAATGGATGGGGAGTCCGTTCAGATACGCAGTATTTT	CSANGWGVRSDTQYF
TRBV29-1	TRBJ1-2	medium-sized	TRBD1	TGCAGCGTTGAAGAGACAGGGGGCCGGGGCTACACCTTC	CSVEETGGRGYTF
TRBV7-2	TRBJ2-1	few	.	TGTGCCAGCAGCTTTAGCCCAAGAAATGAGCAGTTCTTC	CASSFSPRNEQFF
TRBV7-2	TRBJ2-3	few	.	TGTGCCAGCAGCAGTAGTCGGGGTCAGATCACACTCATCACAGATACGCAGTATTTT	CASSSSRGQITLITDTQYF
TRBV29-1	TRBJ1-1	.	.	TGCAGCGTTGAGGGGAGGCAGAGGAACACTGAAGCTTTCTTT	CSVEGRQRNTEAFF
TRBV5-1	TRBJ1-2	many	.	TGCGCCAGCAGCCTTCAGGACGGAGGGCTAGACTATGGCTACACCTTC	CASSLQDGGLDYGYTF
TRBV3-1	TRBJ2-3	.	TRBD1	TGTGCCAGCAGCCAGATCAAGGGACAGGGTTCGACAGATACGCAGTATTTT	CASSQIKGQGSTDTQYF
TRBV2	TRBJ1-1	many	.	TGTGCCAGCAGTGAGCTGACAGGCCGGGGCACTGAAGCTTTCTTT	CASSELTGRGTEAFF
TRBV10-3	TRBJ2-7	many	.	TGTGCCATCAGTCCGGACTTTCTGACCTCCTACGAGCAGTACTTC	CAISPDFLTSYEQYF
TRBV5-1	TRBJ1-1	few	.	TGCGCCAGCACCTGGACAACTTTAAACACTGAAGCTTTCTTT	CASTWTTLNTEAFF
TRBV29-1	TRBJ1-1	many	.	TGCAGCGTCGAACTGCCCCGGGGGCGAGGTAACACTGAAGCTTTCTTT	CSVELPRGRGNTEAFF
TRBV5-1	TRBJ2-5	few	.	TGCGCCAGCAGCTTGGTCCCCGGGGGCGGGGAGACCCAGTACTTC	CASSLVPGGGETQYF
TRBV12-3/TRBV12-4	TRBJ1-1	few	.	TGTGCCAGCAGTCCACACAGTGCCCAGAGGACTGAAGCTTTCTTT	CASSPHSAQRTEAFF
TRBV6-5	TRBJ2-2	.	.	TGTGCCAGCAGTTACGTTTTAGGGGACGGGGAGCTGTTTTTT	CASSYVLGDGELFF
TRBV6-1	TRBJ1-5	many	.	TGTGCCAGCAGTGAATCAAAGGGGAGCAATCAGCCCCAGCATTTT	CASSESKGSNQPQHF
TRBV5-1	TRBJ2-2	many	.	TGCGCCAGCGTACAGGGAGGATCCCTGAACACCGGGGAGCTGTTTTTT	CASVQGGSLNTGELFF
TRBV24-1	TRBJ2-7	few	.	TGTGTCACACGGTACACGGAGGTGAGCTACGAGCAGTACTTC	CVTRYTEVSYEQYF
TRBV5-4	TRBJ1-2	few	.	TGTGCCAGCAGCTTGGATTTAGGGCAGGGGGGCTACACCTTC	CASSLDLGQGGYTF
TRBV10-3	TRBJ2-7	many	TRBD1	TGTGCCATCGGCTCCGGGACAGAATTCTCCTACGAGCAGTACTTC	CAIGSGTEFSYEQYF
TRBV13	TRBJ2-5	few	TRBD1	TGTGCCAGCAGCTTAAGACAGGGGGGAGAGACCCAGTACTTC	CASSLRQGGETQYF
TRBV19	TRBJ1-1	few	.	TGTGCCAGTAGTATGAACGCGAACACTGAAGCTTTCTTT	CASSMNANTEAFF
TRBV28	TRBJ1-1	.	.	TGTGCCAGCAGACCTACAGGGACCACTGAAGCTTTCTTT	CASRPTGTTEAFF
TRBV5-1	TRBJ2-1	few	TRBD1	TGCGCCAGCAGCCGCGGGACAGGGGCTATCAATGAGCAGTTCTTC	CASSRGTGAINEQFF
TRBV18	TRBJ1-1	.	.	TGTGCCAGCTCCCCGAACTGGACTGAAGCTTTCTTT	CASSPNWTEAFF